Listed below are T cell receptor beta chains from one sample, sequenced in a study of blood T cell repertoires in COVID-19. TCRdb's copy holds only in-frame clones and misses some; the assay was immunoSEQ multiplex PCR. The repertoire holds 130,000 to 150,000 clones, 87% seen once, with 3.5% to 5.5% in the top ten. Sequencing was done on a sample of peripheral blood. These receptors were taken from a woman between 40 and 50 years old with acute or convalescent COVID-19. CDR3s include the opening cysteine and the closing phenylalanine or tryptophan. The order of the fields is CDR3 protein, CDR3 DNA, J gene, CDR3 length, clone size, V gene, D gene. D genes are given only for firm matches. A clone size is listed for some rows: how often the clone was seen (once, few, many), or a class if it is expanded.

CASSLAAPGPNEQFF,TGTGCCAGCAGCTTAGCGGCCCCTGGCCCAAATGAGCAGTTCTTC,TRBJ2-1,15,-,TRBV5-4,-
CASRSGTGASGYTF,TGTGCCAGCAGATCCGGGACTGGAGCATCTGGCTACACCTTC,TRBJ1-2,14,once,TRBV7-9,-
CASSPQRATEAFF,TGTGCCAGCTCACCACAGAGGGCGACTGAAGCTTTCTTT,TRBJ1-1,13,-,TRBV18,-
CASSLVNPREQYF,TGTGCCAGCAGTTTAGTCAACCCTAGGGAGCAGTACTTC,TRBJ2-7,13,-,TRBV28,-
CSVVFGGGATEAFF,TGCAGCGTTGTGTTTGGAGGGGGGGCCACTGAAGCTTTCTTT,TRBJ1-1,14,once,TRBV29-1,-
CASSLAGVGNTQYF,TGTGCCAGCAGCCTAGCGGGAGTCGGGAATACGCAGTATTTT,TRBJ2-3,14,-,TRBV7-2,TRBD2
CASSASGGAYNEQFF,TGTGCCAGCAGCGCTAGCGGGGGGGCCTACAATGAGCAGTTCTTC,TRBJ2-1,15,-,TRBV9,TRBD2
CASSHDTSTDTQYF,TGCGCCAGCAGCCACGATACAAGCACAGATACGCAGTATTTT,TRBJ2-3,14,-,TRBV4-1,-
CASSRWDRQDTEAFF,TGTGCCAGCAGCCGCTGGGACAGGCAGGACACTGAAGCTTTCTTT,TRBJ1-1,15,few,TRBV5-4,TRBD1
CAWSNGQDQPQHF,TGTGCCTGGAGTAATGGACAGGATCAGCCCCAGCATTTT,TRBJ1-5,13,-,TRBV30,TRBD1
CAREPPDYGYTF,TGTGCCAGAGAGCCACCGGACTATGGCTACACCTTC,TRBJ1-2,12,-,TRBV2,-
CASSIGQGVNSPLHF,TGTGCCAGCTCAATCGGACAGGGAGTTAATTCACCCCTCCACTTT,TRBJ1-6,15,-,TRBV18,TRBD1
CASSSTGSRYGYTF,TGTGCCAGCAGCTCGACAGGGTCTCGGTATGGCTACACCTTC,TRBJ1-2,14,-,TRBV25-1,TRBD1
CASSRLAGPYEQYF,TGTGCCAGCAGCAGACTAGCGGGACCCTACGAGCAGTACTTC,TRBJ2-7,14,-,TRBV21-1,-
CASSQDRDRGPSFGNTIYF,TGCGCCAGCAGCCAAGACCGGGACAGGGGGCCGAGCTTTGGAAACACCATATATTTT,TRBJ1-3,19,-,TRBV4-3,TRBD1
CATRSGGSGTGELFF,TGTGCCACAAGGTCTGGCGGGAGTGGAACCGGGGAGCTGTTTTTT,TRBJ2-2,15,-,TRBV10-3,TRBD2